These T cell receptor beta chains were read from a single sample in a study of T cells in Graves' hyperthyroidism and ophthalmopathy. TCRdb reanalysed the multiplex PCR reads using MiXCR and keeps one entry per CDR3 protein. The top ten hold around four fifths of the sample, which has under 400,000 distinct CDR3 sequences, more than 20% seen once. Sequenced material: blood. The receptors come from a man between 50 and 59 years old with Graves' hyperthyroidism. Each CDR3 is given with its conserved first and last residue. The order of the fields is clone size, D gene, V gene, J gene, CDR3 protein, CDR3 DNA. D genes are given only for firm matches. Expanded clones are given a class, and other clones once, few, many or no size at all.

few,TRBD2,TRBV6-1,TRBJ2-1,CASSFGLAGGEQFF,TGTGCCAGCAGTTTTGGACTAGCGGGAGGTGAGCAGTTCTTC
-,TRBD1,TRBV27,TRBJ1-6,CASSFSGTGSSYNSPLHF,TGTGCCAGCAGTTTTTCCGGGACAGGGAGCTCCTATAATTCACCCCTCCACTTT
-,-,TRBV2,TRBJ1-5,CASSLELQPQHF,TGTGCCAGCAGCCTTGAATTGCAGCCCCAGCATTTT
-,TRBD1,TRBV29-1,TRBJ2-3,CSVVGQGSADTQYF,TGCAGCGTTGTAGGACAGGGGTCCGCAGATACGCAGTATTTT
few,-,TRBV10-3,TRBJ2-5,CAISARTEAQYF,TGTGCCATCTCAGCCAGAACGGAGGCCCAGTACTTC
few,TRBD2,TRBV7-3,TRBJ2-2,CASSSAAPGGGTGELFF,TGTGCCAGCAGTTCCGCAGCCCCGGGAGGTGGCACCGGGGAGCTGTTTTTT
-,-,TRBV7-9,TRBJ2-7,CASSPRPLGEQYF,TGTGCCAGCAGCCCCCGGCCATTGGGCGAGCAGTACTTC
many,-,TRBV11-3,TRBJ1-1,CASSPGGENTEAFF,TGTGCCAGCAGCCCTGGCGGGGAGAACACTGAAGCTTTCTTT
few,-,TRBV7-6,TRBJ1-2,CASSPRTGTNYGYTF,TGTGCCAGCAGCCCACGAACAGGGACTAACTATGGCTACACCTTC
-,-,TRBV30,TRBJ1-5,CAWSGLTTDQPQHF,TGTGCCTGGAGTGGTCTCACCACCGATCAGCCCCAGCATTTT
-,TRBD2,TRBV20-1,TRBJ2-3,CSAREWRELTDTQYF,TGCAGTGCTAGAGAATGGCGGGAGCTCACAGATACGCAGTATTTT
-,-,TRBV2,TRBJ1-2,CASSVVLNYGYTF,TGTGCCAGCAGTGTGGTCCTGAACTATGGCTACACCTTC
-,-,TRBV12-3/TRBV12-4,TRBJ2-2,CASSPHPGELFF,TGTGCCAGCAGTCCTCACCCCGGGGAGCTGTTTTTT
-,TRBD2,TRBV19,TRBJ2-7,CASSGLVHSYEQYF,TGTGCCAGTTCCGGACTAGTCCATTCCTACGAGCAGTACTTC
many,-,TRBV6-1,TRBJ1-1,CASMGGGNTEAFF,TGTGCCAGCATGGGGGGAGGGAACACTGAAGCTTTCTTT
many,TRBD1,TRBV6-2/TRBV6-3,TRBJ2-7,CASSYPGQTYEQYF,TGTGCCAGCAGTTACCCGGGACAGACCTACGAGCAGTACTTC
-,-,TRBV28,TRBJ1-4,CASRNRLGPTNEKLFF,TGTGCCAGCAGAAATCGTTTAGGGCCCACTAATGAAAAACTGTTTTTT
-,-,TRBV7-3,TRBJ2-5,CASSLTTQETQYF,TGTGCCAGCAGCTTAACTACCCAAGAGACCCAGTACTTC
-,-,TRBV20-1,TRBJ1-2,CSAPAGALTMGYTF,TGCAGTGCGCCAGCAGGGGCCCTCACTATGGGCTACACCTTC
many,TRBD2,TRBV11-2,TRBJ2-4,CASSSLAGGRSQYF,TGTGCCAGCAGCTCCCTAGCGGGGGGACGCAGTCAGTACTTC
-,-,TRBV18,TRBJ1-5,CASSPLRGAEPQHF,TGTGCCAGCTCACCGTTACGGGGAGCAGAGCCCCAGCATTTT
few,-,TRBV5-1,TRBJ1-2,CASSTSGANYGYTF,TGCGCCAGCAGCACCTCGGGGGCGAACTATGGCTACACCTTC
few,-,TRBV29-1,TRBJ2-3,CSVEGDVRTDTQYF,TGCAGCGTTGAAGGAGACGTTCGCACAGATACGCAGTATTTT
-,TRBD2,TRBV7-6,TRBJ2-3,CASSPTSSPDTQYF,TGTGCCAGCAGTCCGACTAGCTCCCCAGATACGCAGTATTTT
-,-,TRBV3-1,TRBJ1-1,CASSQAAEAFF,TGTGCCAGCAGCCAAGCAGCAGAAGCTTTCTTT
-,-,TRBV11-3,TRBJ2-6,CAGSLRGANVLTF,TGTGCCGGCAGCTTACGTGGGGCCAACGTCCTGACTTTC
-,-,TRBV29-1,TRBJ2-2,CSVVGGPDTGELFF,TGCAGCGTTGTTGGGGGTCCGGACACCGGGGAGCTGTTTTTT
-,TRBD2,TRBV24-1,TRBJ2-1,CATSDPTSAHNEQFF,TGTGCCACCAGTGACCCGACTAGCGCGCACAATGAGCAGTTCTTC
many,-,TRBV7-2,TRBJ2-1,CASSSGHWRFF,TGTGCCAGCAGCTCGGGCCATTGGCGGTTCTTC
many,TRBD2,TRBV7-3,TRBJ2-5,CASSLGTSVGETQYF,TGTGCCAGCAGCTTAGGGACTAGCGTGGGAGAGACCCAGTACTTC
many,TRBD2,TRBV5-1,TRBJ2-3,CASSPGTSGADTQYF,TGTGCCAGCAGCCCTGGGACTAGCGGAGCAGATACGCAGTATTTT
-,-,TRBV18,TRBJ2-3,CASSPPGGSVGTDTQYF,TGTGCCAGCTCACCACCGGGCGGGTCGGTAGGCACAGATACGCAGTATTTT
-,TRBD2,TRBV15,TRBJ2-3,CATSRGGRADTQYF,TGTGCCACCAGCAGAGGAGGGAGGGCAGATACGCAGTATTTT
few,-,TRBV5-5,TRBJ2-7,CASSLDLVNYEQYF,TGTGCCAGCAGCTTGGATCTGGTGAACTACGAGCAGTACTTC
many,TRBD2,TRBV12-3/TRBV12-4,TRBJ2-3,CASSATLADTQYF,TGTGCCAGCAGCGCAACACTAGCGGATACGCAGTATTTT
many,-,TRBV11-3,TRBJ2-1,CASSLERDLHEQFF,TGTGCCAGCAGCTTAGAGCGGGATCTCCATGAGCAGTTCTTC